The rows below give T cell receptor beta chains drawn from one sample of a study of cytomegalovirus exposure and HLA in healthy donors. Assay: immunoSEQ multiplex PCR; the TCRdb copy retains only in-frame clones and omits some. The table lists some 150,000 clones, about 72% of them singletons. Sequencing was done on a sample of PBMCs. Receptors were obtained from a man younger than 40 in good health and CMV-seropositive. Each CDR3 is given with its conserved first and last residue. The D gene is left open where the match is weak. For some rows the clone size is stated as once, few or many, or as a class when expanded; others skip it.

>TRBJ2-7|TRBV5-1|.|.
CASSVAPGGLSSYEQYF
TGCGCCAGCAGCGTTGCCCCAGGAGGCCTGAGCTCCTACGAGCAGTACTTC
>TRBJ2-7|TRBV30|few|TRBD2
CAWRGAGVYEQYF
TGTGCCTGGAGAGGAGCGGGAGTCTACGAGCAGTACTTC
>TRBJ2-2|TRBV29-1|.|TRBD1
CSVRKNRGDTGELFF
TGCAGCGTTCGGAAGAACAGGGGGGACACCGGGGAGCTGTTTTTT
>TRBJ1-6|TRBV6-5|.|.
CATTGQPNSPLHF
TGTGCCACCACAGGACAGCCCAATTCACCCCTCCACTTT
>TRBJ1-5|TRBV19|.|.
CASSISQGGQPQHF
TGTGCCAGTAGTATCTCTCAGGGAGGTCAGCCCCAGCATTTT
>TRBJ2-3|TRBV7-3|.|.
CASSPKAWGADTQYF
TGTGCCAGCAGCCCTAAGGCCTGGGGGGCAGATACGCAGTATTTT
>TRBJ2-3|TRBV19|.|TRBD2
CASSIGTSGGNTDTQYF
TGTGCCAGTAGTATCGGGACTAGCGGGGGAAACACAGATACGCAGTATTTT
>TRBJ1-3|TRBV18|once|TRBD1
CASSPAGTGSHTIYF
TGTGCCAGCTCACCAGCCGGGACAGGGTCCCACACCATATATTTT
>TRBJ2-7|TRBV6-5|.|TRBD1
CASSRTGRHEQYF
TGTGCCAGCAGTCGGACAGGGAGGCACGAGCAGTACTTC
>TRBJ2-7|TRBV5-1|.|.
CASSPFGGGREQYF
TGCGCCAGCAGCCCTTTTGGAGGGGGCAGGGAGCAGTACTTC
>TRBJ2-5|TRBV5-6|.|.
CASSLGGGPETQYF
TGTGCCAGCAGCTTGGGCGGGGGCCCTGAGACCCAGTACTTC
>TRBJ2-3|TRBV4-1|.|TRBD1
CASSQEGQGTNTQYF
TGCGCCAGCAGCCAAGAGGGACAGGGGACGAATACGCAGTATTTT
>TRBJ2-1|TRBV18|.|TRBD1
CASSPTGTGGRNEQFF
TGTGCCAGCTCACCCACCGGGACAGGGGGTAGGAATGAGCAGTTCTTC
>TRBJ2-7|TRBV19|.|TRBD1
CASSIGTESSYEQYF
TGTGCCAGTAGTATTGGGACAGAAAGCTCCTACGAGCAGTACTTC
>TRBJ1-5|TRBV14|few|TRBD1
CASSFDREEPQHF
TGTGCCAGCAGCTTCGACAGGGAAGAGCCCCAGCATTTT
>TRBJ1-2|TRBV4-1|.|.
CASSQATSNGYTF
TGCGCCAGCAGCCAAGCGACAAGTAATGGCTACACCTTC
>TRBJ1-2|TRBV7-9|.|.
CASTSPDSHYGYTF
TGTGCCAGCACCTCTCCCGACAGTCACTATGGCTACACCTTC
>TRBJ2-3|TRBV4-1|.|TRBD1
CASSQEWTGTDTQYF
TGCGCCAGCAGCCAAGAGTGGACAGGGACAGATACGCAGTATTTT
>TRBJ1-2|TRBV6-5|.|.
CASGPTANRGGYTF
TGTGCCAGCGGCCCGACGGCAAACCGGGGAGGCTACACCTTC
>TRBJ2-1|TRBV4-1|.|TRBD2
CASSPGGRRVNEQFF
TGCGCCAGCAGCCCGGGGGGGCGTCGGGTCAATGAGCAGTTCTTC
>TRBJ2-6|TRBV19|.|.
CASSIFRSGANVLTF
TGTGCCAGTAGTATATTCAGATCAGGGGCCAACGTCCTGACTTTC
>TRBJ1-1|TRBV29-1|.|TRBD1
CSARDSPNTEAFF
TGCAGCGCCAGGGACAGCCCGAACACTGAAGCTTTCTTT
>TRBJ1-1|TRBV29-1|.|TRBD1
CSVITGAGTEAFF
TGCAGCGTCATAACAGGGGCGGGCACTGAAGCTTTCTTT